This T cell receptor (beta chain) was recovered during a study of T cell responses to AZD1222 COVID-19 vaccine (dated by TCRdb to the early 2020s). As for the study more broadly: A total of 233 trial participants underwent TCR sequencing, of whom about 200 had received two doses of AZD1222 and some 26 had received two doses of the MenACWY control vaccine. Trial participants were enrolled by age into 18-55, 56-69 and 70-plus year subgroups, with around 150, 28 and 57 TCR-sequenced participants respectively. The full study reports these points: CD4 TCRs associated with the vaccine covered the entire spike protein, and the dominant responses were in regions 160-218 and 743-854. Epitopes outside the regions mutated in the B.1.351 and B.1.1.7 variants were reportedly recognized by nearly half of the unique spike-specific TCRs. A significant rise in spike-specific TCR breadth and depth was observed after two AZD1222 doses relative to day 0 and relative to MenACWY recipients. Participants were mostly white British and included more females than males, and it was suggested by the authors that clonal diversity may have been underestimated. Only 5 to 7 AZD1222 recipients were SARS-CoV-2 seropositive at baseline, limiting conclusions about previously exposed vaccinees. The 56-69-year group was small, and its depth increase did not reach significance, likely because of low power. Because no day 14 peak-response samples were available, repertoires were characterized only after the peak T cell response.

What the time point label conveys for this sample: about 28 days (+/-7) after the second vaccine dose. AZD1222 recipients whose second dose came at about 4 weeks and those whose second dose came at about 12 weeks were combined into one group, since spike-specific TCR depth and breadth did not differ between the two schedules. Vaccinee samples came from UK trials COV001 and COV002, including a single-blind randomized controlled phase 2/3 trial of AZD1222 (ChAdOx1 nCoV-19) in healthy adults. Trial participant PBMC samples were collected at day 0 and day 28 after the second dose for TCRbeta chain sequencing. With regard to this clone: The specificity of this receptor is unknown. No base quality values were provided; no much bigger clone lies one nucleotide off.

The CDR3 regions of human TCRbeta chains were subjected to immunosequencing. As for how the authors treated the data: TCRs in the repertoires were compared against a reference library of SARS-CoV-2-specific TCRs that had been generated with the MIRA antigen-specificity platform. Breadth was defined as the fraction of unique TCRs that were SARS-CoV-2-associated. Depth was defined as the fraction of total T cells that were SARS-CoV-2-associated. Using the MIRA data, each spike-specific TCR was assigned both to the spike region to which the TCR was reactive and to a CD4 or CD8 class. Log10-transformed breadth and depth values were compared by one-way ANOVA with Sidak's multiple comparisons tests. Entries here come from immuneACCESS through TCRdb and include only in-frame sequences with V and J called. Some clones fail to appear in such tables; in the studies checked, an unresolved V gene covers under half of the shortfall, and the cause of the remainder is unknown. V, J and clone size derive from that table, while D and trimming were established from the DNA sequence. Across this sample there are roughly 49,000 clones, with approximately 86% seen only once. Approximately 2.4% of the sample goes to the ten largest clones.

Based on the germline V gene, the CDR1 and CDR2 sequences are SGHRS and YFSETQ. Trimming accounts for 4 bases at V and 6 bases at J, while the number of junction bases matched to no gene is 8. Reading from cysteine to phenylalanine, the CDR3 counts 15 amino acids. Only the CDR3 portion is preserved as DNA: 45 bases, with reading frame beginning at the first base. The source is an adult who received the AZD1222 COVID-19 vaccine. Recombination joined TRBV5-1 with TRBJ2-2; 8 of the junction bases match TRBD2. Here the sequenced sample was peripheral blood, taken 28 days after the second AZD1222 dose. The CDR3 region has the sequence CASSTGLDASGELFF. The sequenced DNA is TGCGCCAGCAGCACGGGACTAGATGCCTCCGGGGAGCTGTTTTTT.